These 18 T cell receptor beta chains originate from one sample sequenced in a study of T-cell reconstitution after alpha-beta-depleted transplantation in children. Preparing the TCRbeta library involved the use of unique molecular identifiers. TCRdb processed the PCR reads anew with MiXCR; each CDR3 protein has one entry. The repertoire holds about 150,000 distinct CDR3 sequences, with around 8.5% as singletons. The source was PBMCs, mostly from graft donor cells, collected 180 days after TCRalphabeta/CD19-depleted stem cell transplant. The receptors derive from a female patient between 2 and 10 years old who had a stem cell transplant for congenital amegakaryocytic thrombocytopenia, so the T cells may come from the graft donor.

The J gene is TRBJ2-2, the V gene TRBV4-2; perhaps D is TRBD1 or TRBD2 (6 bases each). CDR1 LGHNA and CDR2 YNFKEQ come from the germline V gene. With 9 bases removed from V and 7 bases from J, the gap between germline ends came to 15 bases. The CDR3 covers 13 residues. CDR3 residues: CARGPGDIGELFF. The CDR3 region has the DNA TGTGCCAGGGGCCCGGGGGACATCGGGGAGCTGTTTTTT.

The chain uses TRBV5-1 and TRBJ2-1, with TRBD2 matching 8 bases. Germline CDR1 reads SGHRS; CDR2 reads YFSETQ. With 3 bases clipped from V and 10 bases from J, the junction kept 12 bases outside the gene matches. CDR3 length: 15 residues. CDR3 DNA sequence: TGCGCCAGCAGCTATGAAACAGCGGGAGCTGCCGAGCAGTTCTTC. It translates to CASSYETAGAAEQFF.

This clonotype was found many times. V and J are TRBV7-8 and TRBJ2-4; 13 nucleotides line up with TRBD2. This CDR3 is 16 amino acids long. Looked up from germline, CDR1 is SGHVS and CDR2 is FQNEAQ. V was clipped by 1 base and J by 5 bases; unmatched bases: 2. This CDR3 reads CASSLGLAGGENIQYF. CDR3 DNA sequence: TGTGCCAGCAGCTTAGGACTAGCGGGAGGCGAAAACATTCAGTACTTC.

The CDR3, as DNA: TGTGCCTCCTGCCCAACCGGGGGGGGAGGAGATACGCAGTATTTT. Its protein is CASCPTGGGGDTQYF. The chain links TRBV3-1 to TRBJ2-3, with TRBD2 matching 8 bases. The CDR3 length is 15 residues. Germline-derived CDR1 and CDR2 are LGHDT and YNNKEL (reference sequence). V was clipped by 11 bases and J by 5 bases; unmatched bases: 15.

This clonotype was seen more than once but under ten times. The CDR3 spells CASSATGYGYTF. The CDR3 DNA sequence: TGTGCCAGCAGCGCCACAGGGTATGGCTACACCTTC. The chain combines TRBV7-9 with TRBJ1-2; tentatively, D is TRBD1 (6 bases). The V end lost 5 bases, the J end lost 5 bases, and 9 bases lay between the germline ends. There are 12 residues in the CDR3. Germline V gene sequence: CDR1 SEHNR, CDR2 FQNEAQ (reference sequence).

In its sample, this clonotype was seen a few times. The V and J genes are TRBV29-1 and TRBJ2-1, with D hard to call. The CDR3 runs 12 residues. V was trimmed by 4 bases and J by 6 bases, leaving 10 bases between them. Germline CDR1 is SQVTM and CDR2 is ANQGSEA. The CDR3 DNA reads as TGCAGCGTTGGCCCTACCAGCAATGAGCAGTTCTTC. It is translated as CSVGPTSNEQFF.

In this sample, this clonotype turned up many times. The gene calls are TRBV5-1 and TRBJ2-1; D ambiguous. Germline CDR1 is SGHRS and CDR2 is YFSETQ. The V end lost 6 bases, the J end lost 0 bases, and 13 bases lay between the germline ends. This CDR3 is 15 amino acids long. CDR3 nucleotides: TGCGCCAGCAAAGTAGCTGCGAGCTCCTACAATGAGCAGTTCTTC. It is translated as CASKVAASSYNEQFF.

This clonotype was seen ten or more times. The V call is TRBV20-1, the J call TRBJ1-4, with D possibly TRBD1 on 5 matching bases. V was pared by 1 base and J by 8 bases, with 11 bases between. Germline-derived CDR1 and CDR2 are DFQATT and SNEGSKA (reference sequence). The length of the CDR3 is 13 residues. The CDR3 DNA is TGCAGTGCTAGAGGGGCAGGGAGGGAAAAACTGTTTTTT. Its protein is CSARGAGREKLFF.

The chain employs TRBV12-3 or TRBV12-4 and TRBJ1-2; D unclear. Trimming stripped 6 bases from V and 7 bases from J, with 15 bases between. CDR3 length: 13 residues. This CDR3 reads CASRDFHLCGYTF. The CDR3 nucleotides read TGTGCCAGCAGAGATTTTCATCTCTGTGGCTACACCTTC.

CDR3 protein: CASSFSGYNEQFF. The CDR3 DNA follows: TGCGCCAGCAGCTTTAGCGGCTACAATGAGCAGTTCTTC. This rearrangement joins TRBV5-1 to TRBJ2-1, with D possibly TRBD2 on 6 matching bases. The CDR3 consists of 13 residues. Germline-derived CDR1 and CDR2 are SGHRS and YFSETQ. V was cut by 2 bases and J by 3 bases, with 6 bases left in between.

The chain combines TRBV11-2 with TRBJ2-3; maybe TRBD2 (5 bases). From germline, CDR1 is SGHAT and CDR2 FQNNGV. The V gene lost 1 base and the J gene lost 5 bases, with 10 bases spanning the gap. The CDR3 extends over 14 amino acids. CDR3 sequence: CASSLGAGEDTQYF. The CDR3 DNA is TGTGCCAGCAGCTTAGGCGCGGGTGAAGATACGCAGTATTTT.

V is TRBV12-3 or TRBV12-4 and J is TRBJ1-1; D may be TRBD1 (6 bases). The CDR3 sequence is 17 residues long. V lost 5 bases and J lost 2, with 21 bases in between. The CDR3 sequence: CASSQIGLGQPNTEAFF. The CDR3 DNA sequence: TGTGCCAGCAGTCAGATAGGGTTAGGACAGCCAAACACTGAAGCTTTCTTT.

This clonotype was seen many times. V usage is TRBV9 and J usage is TRBJ2-1; 7 bases are a match to TRBD1. CDR3 length: 16 residues. From germline, CDR1 is SGDLS and CDR2 YYNGEE. The V gene end was trimmed by 6 bases and the J gene end by 4 bases; junction bases not matched to a gene: 13. Here the CDR3 DNA reads TGTGCCAGCATCAAGAACAGGGGCCCGCCTTACAATGAGCAGTTCTTC. Translating it yields CASIKNRGPPYNEQFF.

This chain uses TRBV24-1 with TRBJ2-2, with a possible D match to TRBD2 (5 bases). Germline values: CDR1 KGHDR, CDR2 SFDVKD. The ends were cut back, 1 base at V and 0 bases at J, with 8 bases in the middle. The length of the CDR3 is 16 residues. The CDR3 region is CATSDFGEPNTGELFF. The CDR3 bases are TGTGCCACCAGTGATTTCGGGGAGCCGAACACCGGGGAGCTGTTTTTT.

This clonotype was observed many times. The chain links TRBV14 to TRBJ2-3, with no clear D. The V gene lost 6 bases and the J gene lost 3 bases, with 7 bases spanning the gap. The germline V gene has CDR1 SGHDN and CDR2 FVKESK. The CDR3 loop spans 12 amino acids. CDR3 region: CASSSATDTQYF. The CDR3 DNA is TGTGCCAGCAGTTCAGCGACAGATACGCAGTATTTT.

This clonotype was picked up one time. A clone one base away is much larger, so this may be a read error. The genes are TRBV12-3 or TRBV12-4 and TRBJ1-3; 9 bases align to TRBD1. Trimming removed 5 bases from V and 0 bases from J; junction bases left unmatched: 8. The CDR3 is 17 amino acids. CDR3 DNA: TGTGCCAGCAGTGGGAGGACAGGGGCTTACTCTGGAAACACCATATATTTT. Translation gives CASSGRTGAYSGNTIYF.

This clonotype was observed many times. This chain joins TRBV4-1 and TRBJ2-1, with unresolved D. Germline lookup yields CDR1 MGHRA and CDR2 YSYEKL. V was trimmed by 0 bases and J by 1 base, leaving 10 bases between them. The CDR3 has 16 amino acids. DNA of the CDR3: TGCGCCAGCAGCCAAGACCGGGCTGTATCCTACAATGAGCAGTTCTTC. Amino acids: CASSQDRAVSYNEQFF.

Ten or more counts support this clonotype. V gene TRBV12-3 or TRBV12-4 combines with J gene TRBJ2-1; D gene uncertain. Between the trimmed V and J ends, which lost 3 bases and 4 bases, there was a span of 7 bases. The CDR3 loop spans 13 amino acids. The chain's CDR3 is CASSLVGYNEQFF. The CDR3 nucleotides read TGTGCCAGCAGTTTGGTAGGGTACAATGAGCAGTTCTTC.